This T cell receptor beta chain was found in a study of cytomegalovirus exposure and HLA in healthy donors (dated by TCRdb to 2016 to 2017). Notes on the research overall: In an earlier analysis of under 750 of the donors, less than 350 Gb of sequence data and 120 million or so unique TCR beta sequences from approximately 180 million T cells were reported. Five DR-DQ haplotypes were handled as single units for association and clustering because linkage in the cohort was strong. In addition to the first cohort of roughly 700 subjects, a separate validation cohort of around 110 different subjects was used. A later analysis re-analyzed previously published TCR beta repertoires from hundreds of donors and added high-resolution HLA genotyping to study TCR occurrence patterns. Class I and class II HLA loci were covered by the typing at four-digit resolution. Rather than drawing on any new phenotypic data, the later analysis identified candidate immune exposures from TCR beta sequences and the way those sequences occurred across donors. The genetic ancestry cluster associated with self-reported Caucasian donors included 80% to 90% of the 350 to 500 genotyped donors. A later genetic analysis took genome-wide SNP genotypes for about three fifths of the 666 donors and used that subset as a discovery cohort. Using immunosequencing, the study profiled T cell repertoires from about 610 subjects and related those repertoires to cytomegalovirus serostatus. Alongside the repertoire data, information on donor age, sex, ethnicity and CMV serostatus was compiled. To predict cytomegalovirus infection status, the study brought together high-throughput TCR immunosequencing, statistical association of individual TCRs with disease status, and machine learning. About 280 gigabases of sequencing data and 70 million to 95 million unique TCR sequences made up an early release that covered around 640 HLA-typed donors. The study was designed to test whether signatures of past pathogen exposure could be identified by cataloging public T cell receptors. The number of typed donors differed by locus: about 620-640 for A, B, C, DRB1 and DQB1; approximately 520 for DQA1; 606 for DPA1; and 400 to 480 for DPB1. Across roughly 420 genotyped donors of the cohort, an average of about 250,000 unique TCR beta nucleotide sequences per donor were sequenced, and 15% to 20% of those sequences were non-productive. All discovery cohort repertoires had been generated using a single sequencing platform. To decide whether each TCR beta V gene segment behaved as functional or pseudogenic, an earlier analysis of some 600 of the donors relied on high-throughput TCR beta sequencing. What the work shows at the level of the full study, not this receptor alone: The classifier was reported to diagnose cytomegalovirus status with high specificity and sensitivity in both the original and validation cohorts. In a later analysis, several top co-occurrence clusters were reported to appear linked to parvovirus B19, influenza, CMV and Epstein-Barr virus. A later analysis found that most CMV-associated TCR beta chains appeared HLA-restricted, with HLA associations seemingly driven largely by CMV exposure. In a later analysis, TCR association rates were found to vary across HLA loci, with the most associated TCRs seen for DRB1 alleles and the fewest for HLA-C alleles. Because HLA typing was unavailable for some donors at each locus, only the typed subset was used in association tests. In vitro tests confirmed that three of the cytomegalovirus-associated TCR beta chains recognize cytomegalovirus antigens. Some IMGT-functional V segments, including TRBV6-2 and TRBV6-3, could not be distinguished by the 87-base-pair reads and were therefore excluded. The cohort was sequenced for TCR beta chains only, and without alpha or paired-chain data the features that could be detected were limited. In a later genetic analysis, fewer N-insertions in productive TCRs were reported among donors in an Asian-associated ancestry cluster than the approximately 710-donor mean. In an earlier analysis of about 540 of the donors, most TCR beta V segments were observed in productive rearrangements about 87% or about 30% of the time, broadly matching IMGT annotations. The only immune exposure information available for the cohort was CMV serostatus. Sequencing depth was assumed to be roughly uniform across donors in the presence/absence analyses, though that assumption may not hold. A later genetic analysis associated a missense DCLRE1C variant with V-gene and J-gene trimming of TCR beta chains, and an independent cohort replicated the association. Compared with equally common non-associated chains, HLA-associated TCR beta chains in a later analysis were more clonally expanded and had lower generation probabilities. While some public TCRs were present in many individuals, most TCR sequences turned up only very rarely across donors. Roughly 15 rarely observed V segments, including chromosome 9 orphons, were excluded from the earlier analysis of just under 600 of the donors because counts were too low. In the study, around 160 TCR beta chains were listed as associated with cytomegalovirus. In a later analysis, over 15,000 TCR beta sequences were associated with specific HLA alleles at a false discovery rate of 0.05. According to the authors, the approach could potentially be generalized to other disease states and immunological phenotypes. When HLA alleles, especially DR and DQ, strongly co-occurred, TCR associations were difficult to assign to individual alleles. Linkage disequilibrium might explain the correlated functional status among segregating V segments, but an unknown experimental factor could not be excluded. A further reported finding was that TCR beta sequences accurately predicted the HLA-A and HLA-B alleles for most subjects in the first cohort. A cluster of highly shared sequence variants was judged likely to represent a technical artifact of the sequencing pipeline.

The cohort comprised around 690 healthy bone marrow donors. At the time of sampling, all cohort members were nominally healthy, though unrecorded immune exposures were likely present. The donor tested CMV seropositive, placing the donor among the roughly 300 seropositive members of the cohort. Each donor provided a peripheral blood sample, and peripheral blood mononuclear cells were used for TCR beta sequencing. The Qiagen DNeasy Blood Extraction Kit was used to extract genomic DNA from the blood cell samples. Comments on this clone: Its specific antigen is unknown. No much larger clone is present one base from it, and per-base qualities are unavailable.

The library was prepared using the immunoSEQ multiplex PCR assay. For the multiplex PCR, a mixture combining 60 forward primers for TCR Vbeta segments and 13 reverse primers for TCR Jbeta segments was used. Amplification of the CDR3 region of rearranged TCR beta genes was performed with a multiplex PCR assay on genomic DNA. On the Illumina HiSeq System, the amplified TCR beta libraries were sequenced as 87-base-pair reads. For the original study's pipeline: In a later analysis, tens of millions of unique TCR beta chains were counted across the 500 to 700 repertoires, and about 10 million of these chains were shared by at least two donors. To remove PCR and sequencing errors, raw reads were error-corrected and collapsed into unique sequences using a nearest-neighbor algorithm that merged closely related sequences. CDR3 sequences were aligned to IMGT reference sequences to assign V, D and J gene segments. Each retained sequence needed at least a six-nucleotide match to both a V gene segment and a J gene segment. Rearrangements were called productive when the CDR3 lacked stop codons and stayed in frame with V and J; all others were non-productive. Following IMGT convention, CDR3 was defined as the stretch from the second conserved V-encoded cysteine to the conserved J-encoded phenylalanine. The earlier analysis of 587 of the donors excluded sequences that lacked an unambiguous match to a single V gene segment. In an earlier analysis of 587 of the donors, V segments were called functional above 56.7% productive rearrangements and were called segregating when the between-donor standard deviation exceeded 5%. A statistical classification framework was built for diagnosing cytomegalovirus status from the catalog of TCR beta chain sequences. In a later analysis, V and J genes were assigned by comparing TCR nucleotide sequences against IMGT/GENE-DB human TR gene sequences. The TCRdist pipeline was used in a later analysis to assign CDR3 sequences and most-parsimonious VDJ recombination scenarios. In a later analysis, every TCR beta chain was defined by the combination of its CDR3 amino acid sequence and its V-gene family, and reads without a unique V-gene family were dropped. A later analysis removed roughly 590 highly shared, low-generation-probability nucleotide sequences to deal with suspected cross-contamination and a sequencing artifact. In a later analysis, a clonal expansion index for each public chain was calculated from normalized within-repertoire ranks of inferred template counts. Generation probabilities in a later analysis came from a VDJ recombination model fitted to out-of-frame rearrangements, and those results were checked against IGoR. In a later analysis, hypergeometric tests were used to score TCR-TCR, TCR-HLA and TCR-CMV co-occurrence, with a repertoire-size bias correction applied to TCR pairs. To estimate false discovery rates, a later analysis permuted the HLA or CMV assignments 20 times. In a later analysis, co-occurring TCRs were grouped with DBSCAN, and TCRdist sequence similarity was added when clustering was performed within HLA-allele-positive subsets. Repertoires with fewer than 30,000 or more than 120,000 public chains were left out of co-occurrence clustering, as were a few repertoires with anomalous nucleotide sharing. TCRdb holds this immuneACCESS table with in-frame rearrangements only. Some clones are missing; in checked studies, unresolved V genes explain under half, and the rest has no known cause. V and J calls and clone size follow that table, whereas D and trimming were derived from the DNA. The sample profile shows about 200,000 clones; about 85% of them were found once. The ten largest clones take up about 0.36% of the sample.

The CDR3 sequence holds 14 residues, the cysteine and phenylalanine included. Just the 42-base CDR3 DNA is kept, in frame starting at base 1. V is pruned by 5 bases and J by 8 bases, leaving 8 bases of the junction without a gene match. Based on the germline V gene, the CDR1 and CDR2 sequences are SGHTA and FQGTGA. The chain was built from TRBV7-3 and TRBJ2-7; 11 middle bases align to TRBD2. Specimen: PBMCs. This TCR was recovered from a male donor in good health and CMV-seropositive. The CDR3 region: CASSPERLAGKQYF. The DNA sequence is TGTGCCAGCAGCCCGGAACGACTAGCGGGAAAGCAGTACTTC.